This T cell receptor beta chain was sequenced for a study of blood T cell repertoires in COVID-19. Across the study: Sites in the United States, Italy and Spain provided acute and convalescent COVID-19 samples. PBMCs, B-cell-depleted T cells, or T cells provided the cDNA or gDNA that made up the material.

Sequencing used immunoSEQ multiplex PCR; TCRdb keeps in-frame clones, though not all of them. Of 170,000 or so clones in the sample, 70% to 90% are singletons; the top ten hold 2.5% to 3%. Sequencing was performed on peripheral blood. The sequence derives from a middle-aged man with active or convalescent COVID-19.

The CDR3: CASSFGQGRAGYTF. CDR3 DNA: TGTGCCAGCAGTTTTGGACAGGGGAGGGCTGGCTACACCTTC. The rearrangement links TRBV27 to TRBJ1-2, with 9 bases identical to TRBD1. The CDR3 has 14 residues. The V gene's germline CDR1 is MNHEY and CDR2 SMNVEV (reference sequence). V dropped 3 bases and J dropped 7; count of bases not matched to a gene: 6.